Listed below are T cell receptor beta chains from one sample, sequenced in a study of OX40 agonist ivuxolimab in advanced cancers. Generated by immunoSEQ multiplex PCR, the TCRdb table keeps only in-frame clones and is missing some. The sample shows just over 60,000 clones, approximately 90% of them seen only once. Sample: CD4+ or CD8+ T cells sorted from blood, taken in a trial of the OX40 agonist ivuxolimab. The source is an adult with an advanced solid tumor such as melanoma, head and neck, liver or kidney cancer. The CDR3 runs from the conserved cysteine through the conserved F or W. A D gene is named only where the DNA matches it firmly. Some rows have no size entry. The others give once, few or many, or a class for an expanded clone.

clone_size | cdr3_length | j_call | v_call | d_call | cdr3_aa | cdr3_nt
NA | 14 | TRBJ2-1 | TRBV15 | NA | CATTPKEGSNEQFF | TGTGCCACCACCCCGAAAGAGGGGAGCAATGAGCAGTTCTTC
NA | 11 | TRBJ2-7 | TRBV29-1 | NA | CSVFWGDEQYF | TGCAGCGTTTTTTGGGGAGACGAGCAGTACTTC
NA | 13 | TRBJ2-2 | TRBV9 | NA | CASRGKYTGELFF | TGTGCCAGCAGGGGGAAGTACACCGGGGAGCTGTTTTTT
NA | 14 | TRBJ2-7 | TRBV27 | TRBD2 | CASSLAGGPVEQYF | TGTGCCAGCAGTTTAGCGGGAGGGCCCGTCGAGCAGTACTTC
NA | 13 | TRBJ2-1 | TRBV9 | NA | CASSARWGNEQFF | TGTGCCAGCAGCGCCCGCTGGGGGAATGAGCAGTTCTTC
NA | 17 | TRBJ2-7 | TRBV7-9 | NA | CASSLLRSLRNLYEQYF | TGTGCCAGCAGCTTATTACGAAGTCTCCGAAATCTCTACGAGCAGTACTTC
NA | 12 | TRBJ2-7 | TRBV4-1 | NA | CASSPSTNEQYF | TGCGCCAGCAGCCCCTCGACGAACGAGCAGTACTTC
NA | 13 | TRBJ1-1 | TRBV7-9 | NA | CASSSPGYTEAFF | TGTGCCAGCAGCTCCCCCGGGTACACTGAAGCTTTCTTT
NA | 18 | TRBJ1-2 | TRBV14 | TRBD1 | CASSQLPPGTVNNYGYTF | TGTGCCAGCAGCCAACTTCCCCCCGGGACAGTTAATAACTATGGCTACACCTTC
NA | 16 | TRBJ2-7 | TRBV7-8 | TRBD1 | CASSPEGGNPPYEQYF | TGTGCCAGCAGCCCCGAAGGGGGCAACCCTCCCTACGAGCAGTACTTC
NA | 15 | TRBJ2-7 | TRBV4-2 | TRBD1 | CASSLSGTGGYEQYF | TGTGCCAGCAGCTTGTCCGGGACAGGGGGTTACGAGCAGTACTTC
NA | 17 | TRBJ1-4 | TRBV4-1 | NA | CASSQGPESSLNEKLFF | TGCGCCAGCAGCCAAGGTCCGGAGTCTAGTTTAAATGAAAAACTGTTTTTT
once | 17 | TRBJ1-5 | TRBV4-1 | TRBD1 | CASSPTIQGAANQPQHF | TGCGCCAGCAGCCCAACCATACAGGGGGCGGCGAATCAGCCCCAGCATTTT
NA | 14 | TRBJ2-2 | TRBV11-3 | NA | CASSLDKGTGELFF | TGTGCCAGCAGCTTAGATAAGGGGACCGGGGAGCTGTTTTTT
NA | 13 | TRBJ2-7 | TRBV2 | NA | CASSLSGFYEQYF | TGTGCCAGCAGCCTATCGGGGTTCTACGAGCAGTACTTC
once | 15 | TRBJ2-1 | TRBV28 | NA | CASSPLRDSSNEQFF | TGTGCCAGCAGCCCTCTCCGGGACTCCAGCAATGAGCAGTTCTTC
NA | 15 | TRBJ2-5 | TRBV10-3 | TRBD1 | CAISGSGQGKETQYF | TGTGCCATCAGTGGCTCCGGACAGGGAAAGGAGACCCAGTACTTC
NA | 13 | TRBJ2-7 | TRBV5-6 | NA | CASSLQGVYEQYF | TGTGCCAGCAGCTTGCAGGGAGTCTACGAGCAGTACTTC
NA | 16 | TRBJ1-1 | TRBV7-8 | TRBD1 | CASSLGGTGLGTEAFF | TGTGCCAGCAGCTTAGGGGGGACAGGGTTGGGGACTGAAGCTTTCTTT
NA | 16 | TRBJ1-1 | TRBV7-9 | TRBD1 | CASSPISGQGATEAFF | TGTGCCAGCAGCCCTATCAGTGGACAGGGAGCAACTGAAGCTTTCTTT
NA | 15 | TRBJ2-7 | TRBV4-2 | NA | CASSQDLYGSYEQYF | TGTGCCAGCAGCCAAGATTTGTACGGCTCCTACGAGCAGTACTTC
NA | 16 | TRBJ2-3 | TRBV27 | TRBD2 | CASSLTPAGVVDTQYF | TGTGCCAGCAGTTTAACCCCAGCGGGAGTGGTAGATACGCAGTATTTT
NA | 18 | TRBJ2-3 | TRBV4-3 | TRBD2 | CASSQDPSGRYSTDTQYF | TGCGCCAGCAGCCAAGATCCTAGCGGGAGGTACAGCACAGATACGCAGTATTTT
NA | 15 | TRBJ2-1 | TRBV2 | TRBD2 | CASSEGTSDYNEQFF | TGTGCCAGCAGTGAAGGGACTAGCGACTACAATGAGCAGTTCTTC
once | 16 | TRBJ2-3 | TRBV4-2 | TRBD1 | CASSQDLTGEPDTQYF | TGTGCCAGCAGCCAAGATTTGACAGGGGAACCAGATACGCAGTATTTT
NA | 13 | TRBJ2-1 | TRBV27 | NA | CASSFREFNEQFF | TGTGCCAGCAGTTTTAGAGAATTCAATGAGCAGTTCTTC
once | 15 | TRBJ2-1 | TRBV27 | NA | CASSVGGPLGDEQFF | TGTGCCAGCAGTGTAGGCGGTCCCTTAGGGGATGAGCAGTTCTTC
NA | 14 | TRBJ2-5 | TRBV7-2 | TRBD1 | CASSLATGVETQYF | TGTGCCAGCAGCTTAGCAACAGGGGTAGAGACCCAGTACTTC
NA | 16 | TRBJ2-1 | TRBV4-1 | TRBD2 | CASSQEFRREMNEQFF | TGCGCCAGCAGCCAAGAATTTCGGCGGGAGATGAATGAGCAGTTCTTC
NA | 13 | TRBJ2-7 | TRBV10-3 | NA | CAISVSSAYEQYF | TGTGCCATCAGTGTGTCTAGCGCCTACGAGCAGTACTTC
once | 15 | TRBJ2-7 | TRBV4-2 | TRBD1 | CASSRLSGTGYEQYF | TGTGCCAGCAGCCGCCTCTCCGGGACAGGCTACGAGCAGTACTTC
NA | 15 | TRBJ2-2 | TRBV15 | NA | CATSRKGSAPGELFF | TGTGCCACCAGCAGGAAGGGCTCTGCACCCGGGGAGCTGTTTTTT
NA | 13 | TRBJ1-1 | TRBV7-6 | NA | CASSLAWMGEAFF | TGTGCCAGCAGCTTAGCGTGGATGGGTGAGGCTTTCTTT
NA | 17 | TRBJ2-3 | TRBV27 | TRBD2 | CASSLSPSGRDTDTQYF | TGTGCCAGCAGTTTATCCCCTAGCGGGAGGGACACAGATACGCAGTATTTT
NA | 15 | TRBJ2-7 | TRBV7-6 | TRBD1 | CASSLGQGLAYEQYF | TGTGCCAGCAGCTTAGGACAGGGGTTAGCCTACGAGCAGTACTTC
NA | 13 | TRBJ2-7 | TRBV27 | TRBD1 | CASREQGTYEQYF | TGTGCCAGTAGGGAACAGGGGACCTACGAGCAGTACTTC
NA | 15 | TRBJ1-2 | TRBV27 | NA | CASSPGTMEGYGYTF | TGTGCCAGCAGTCCGGGAACAATGGAGGGGTATGGCTACACCTTC
NA | 15 | TRBJ2-7 | TRBV28 | TRBD1 | CASRWTGGSSYEQYF | TGTGCCAGCAGATGGACAGGGGGCAGCTCCTACGAGCAGTACTTC
NA | 12 | TRBJ2-3 | TRBV6-1 | NA | CASSEWGGTQYF | TGTGCCAGCAGTGAATGGGGGGGCACGCAGTATTTT
NA | 16 | TRBJ2-7 | TRBV19 | NA | CASSERELPASGEQYF | TGTGCCAGTAGTGAGAGGGAACTCCCGGCATCGGGGGAGCAGTACTTC
once | 14 | TRBJ2-1 | TRBV6-5 | TRBD1 | CASSRTGDYNEQFF | TGTGCCAGCAGTCGGACAGGGGACTACAATGAGCAGTTCTTC
NA | 12 | TRBJ1-1 | TRBV6-1 | TRBD1 | CASGRGQTEAFF | TGTGCCAGCGGCCGGGGACAGACTGAAGCTTTCTTT
NA | 15 | TRBJ2-3 | TRBV27 | TRBD2 | CASSPGTSGTDTQYF | TGTGCCAGCAGTCCTGGGACTAGCGGCACAGATACGCAGTATTTT
NA | 12 | TRBJ2-1 | TRBV4-1 | NA | CASSQDTYEQFF | TGCGCCAGCAGCCAAGATACGTATGAGCAGTTCTTC